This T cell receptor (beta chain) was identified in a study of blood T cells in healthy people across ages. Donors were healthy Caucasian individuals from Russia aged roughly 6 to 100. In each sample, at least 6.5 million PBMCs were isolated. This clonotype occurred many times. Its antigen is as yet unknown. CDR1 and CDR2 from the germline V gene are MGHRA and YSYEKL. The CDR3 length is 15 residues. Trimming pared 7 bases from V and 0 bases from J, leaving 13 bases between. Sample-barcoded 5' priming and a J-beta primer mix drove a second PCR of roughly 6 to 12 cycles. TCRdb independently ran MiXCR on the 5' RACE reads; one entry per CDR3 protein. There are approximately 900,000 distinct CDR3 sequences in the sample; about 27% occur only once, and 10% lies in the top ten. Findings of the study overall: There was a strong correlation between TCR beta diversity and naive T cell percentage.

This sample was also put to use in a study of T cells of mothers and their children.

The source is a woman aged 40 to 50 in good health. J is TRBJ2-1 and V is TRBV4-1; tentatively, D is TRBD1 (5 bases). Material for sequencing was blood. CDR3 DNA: TGCGCCAGCACCGTCCAGGGTTCCTCCTACAATGAGCAGTTCTTC. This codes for CASTVQGSSYNEQFF.